This is a list of T cell receptor beta chains from one sample in a study of control samples from healthy donors and cancer patients. Sequencing was performed with immunoSEQ multiplex PCR; in TCRdb, only in-frame clones are kept and a portion is missing. This repertoire shows over 100,000 clones, approximately 90% found once; its top ten account for around 17%. Sequenced: blood. The receptors were gathered from a woman aged 50 to 65 in good health. Each CDR3 is given with its conserved first and last residue. A D gene is named only where the DNA matches it firmly. Where a row states a size, it is once, few, many or the class of an expanded clone; other rows omit it.

clone_size j_call d_call v_call cdr3_nt cdr3_aa
once TRBJ2-1 TRBD2 TRBV5-1 TGCGCCAGCAGCTCCAGCGGGAGGAGGAATGAGCAGTTCTTC CASSSSGRRNEQFF
. TRBJ2-3 TRBD2 TRBV24-1 TGTGCCACCAGTGAAGTGGGACTAGCGGATAGCACAGATACGCAGTATTTT CATSEVGLADSTDTQYF
. TRBJ1-3 TRBD1 TRBV2 TGTGCCAGCAGTGCAGACCCAAACTCCAGGGGGCCAGGAAACACCATATATTTT CASSADPNSRGPGNTIYF
. TRBJ2-1 . TRBV7-3 TGTGCCAGCAGCTCCTCAATGTATGAGCAGTTCTTC CASSSSMYEQFF
once TRBJ1-1 . TRBV19 TGTGCCAGTATAGGGCGACGGGGGGGGATAGCCACTGAAGCTTTCTTT CASIGRRGGIATEAFF
. TRBJ2-3 . TRBV9 TGTGCCAGCAGCGTAGCTGGCGGGAGCACAGATACGCAGTATTTT CASSVAGGSTDTQYF
. TRBJ1-1 . TRBV7-8 TGTGCCAGCAGCTTAGTAACAGGGATACCCCCCACTGAAGCTTTCTTT CASSLVTGIPPTEAFF
. TRBJ1-2 . TRBV6-6 TGTGCCAGCAGTAGGGACGGTAATAACTATGGCTACACCTTC CASSRDGNNYGYTF
. TRBJ2-5 . TRBV4-2 TGTGCCAGCAGCCAAGAGGGTGAGACCCAGTACTTC CASSQEGETQYF
. TRBJ2-4 TRBD2 TRBV7-2 TGTGCCAGCTCTTCACTAGCGGGAGACATTCAGTACTTC CASSSLAGDIQYF
. TRBJ1-5 . TRBV4-2 TGTGCCAGCAGCCAAGAAAGGATCGGGCAGCCCCAGCATTTT CASSQERIGQPQHF
. TRBJ2-5 TRBD2 TRBV27 TGTGCCAGCAGTCACGGGACTAGCGGGGGGGCCCGAGAGACCCAGTACTTC CASSHGTSGGARETQYF
. TRBJ2-1 . TRBV11-2 TGTGCCAGCAGCTTTGACACAGGGAGGGAATCCTACAATGAGCAGTTCTTC CASSFDTGRESYNEQFF
. TRBJ2-3 . TRBV18 TGTGCCAGCTCACCTAAGGAAAAAGATACGCAGTATTTT CASSPKEKDTQYF
. TRBJ2-3 . TRBV10-1 TGCGCCAGCAGTGAAAAGCGACGCACAGATACGCAGTATTTT CASSEKRRTDTQYF
. TRBJ1-1 . TRBV6-5 TGTGCCAGCAGTTACTCATCGGGACGATTGAACACTGAAGCTTTCTTT CASSYSSGRLNTEAFF
. TRBJ2-5 . TRBV4-3 TGCGCCAGCAGCCAAGATGCAAGAAAAGAGACCCAGTACTTC CASSQDARKETQYF
. TRBJ2-2 . TRBV10-1 TGCGCCAGCAGTGTGTCCAGGGGCACCGGGGAGCTGTTTTTT CASSVSRGTGELFF
. TRBJ2-3 TRBD1 TRBV29-1 TGCAGCGTTTGGACAGGGCTCACAGATACGCAGTATTTT CSVWTGLTDTQYF
. TRBJ2-3 TRBD1 TRBV6-2/TRBV6-3 TGTGCCAGCAGTTACTCCGACAGGGAACAAACCACAGATACGCAGTATTTT CASSYSDREQTTDTQYF
. TRBJ2-1 TRBD1 TRBV5-1 TGCGCCAGCAGCTCGGGACAGAGCTACAATGAGCAGTTCTTC CASSSGQSYNEQFF
. TRBJ2-1 . TRBV6-5 TGTGCCAGCAGTTACTACCGAGGAGACAATGAGCAGTTCTTC CASSYYRGDNEQFF
. TRBJ2-3 . TRBV9 TGTGCCAGCAGCGTAGAGATGTCGAGCCGCACAGATACGCAGTATTTT CASSVEMSSRTDTQYF
. TRBJ2-7 TRBD2 TRBV7-9 TGTGCCAGCAGCATCACTAGCGGGGGGGCCAACGAGCAGTACTTC CASSITSGGANEQYF
. TRBJ1-1 TRBD1 TRBV6-5 TGTGCCAGCAGTTCCAGGGGGCGGTCCCCTGAAGCTTTCTTT CASSSRGRSPEAFF
. TRBJ1-5 TRBD1 TRBV6-6 TGTGCCAGCAGAGAGGACAGGCCGAATCAGCCCCAGCATTTT CASREDRPNQPQHF
once TRBJ2-1 . TRBV7-3 TGTGCCAGCAGCTTGACAGCCGATTCCTACAATGAGCAGTTCTTC CASSLTADSYNEQFF
. TRBJ2-5 . TRBV28 TGTGCCAGCACCCGGGAGAAGACCCAGTACTTC CASTREKTQYF
. TRBJ2-7 TRBD2 TRBV6-1 TGTGCCAGCAGTGAGCCGGGACTAACAGCCTACGAGCAGTACTTC CASSEPGLTAYEQYF
. TRBJ2-3 . TRBV2 TGTGCCAGCGAAAAAGAACGGGGTGATACGCAGTATTTT CASEKERGDTQYF
. TRBJ2-5 . TRBV5-1 TGCGCCAGCAACTCGGTGGGGGGTAACCGGGAGACCCAGTACTTC CASNSVGGNRETQYF
. TRBJ2-5 . TRBV6-4 TGTGCCAGCAGTGACCAAGCGTCTGGGACCCAGTACTTC CASSDQASGTQYF
few TRBJ1-1 TRBD1 TRBV7-9 TGTGCCAGCAGCACACCGACAGGGGTAGCTTTCTTT CASSTPTGVAFF
. TRBJ1-5 . TRBV27 TGTGCCAGCACCTCGACTGGGGGGGTTTACCAGCCCCAGCATTTT CASTSTGGVYQPQHF
. TRBJ2-3 . TRBV7-2 TGTGCCAGCAGCTCGGAAATTAGCGGTTCTAGCACAGATACGCAGTATTTT CASSSEISGSSTDTQYF
. TRBJ1-3 . TRBV7-9 TGTGCCAGCAGCTTAGGATCTGGGATCCCTGGAAACACCATATATTTT CASSLGSGIPGNTIYF
. TRBJ2-7 . TRBV30 TGTGCCTGGGGAGGGGACGGCGGAAGGGAGCAGTACTTC CAWGGDGGREQYF
few TRBJ1-2 . TRBV7-6 TGTGCCAGCAGCTTAGATGCGGGGGGCCCGAACTATGGCTACACCTTC CASSLDAGGPNYGYTF
. TRBJ2-1 . TRBV6-2/TRBV6-3 TGTGCCAGCAGTTACAAAGATTACAATGAGCAGTTCTTC CASSYKDYNEQFF
. TRBJ2-5 . TRBV6-5 TGTGCCAGCAGTTACGCCCCCCGGGAGACCCAGTACTTC CASSYAPRETQYF
once TRBJ2-2 . TRBV2 TGTGCCAGCAGTGACATTACGAACACCGGGGAGCTGTTTTTT CASSDITNTGELFF
. TRBJ1-5 TRBD1 TRBV6-5 TGTGCCAGCAGTAGGGACAGCTATCAGCCCCAGCATTTT CASSRDSYQPQHF
once TRBJ2-1 TRBD2 TRBV4-3 TGCGCCAGCAGCCAAGAACCAGCGGGAGGGCGGTACAATGAGCAGTTCTTC CASSQEPAGGRYNEQFF
. TRBJ2-1 TRBD2 TRBV4-1 TGCGCCAGCAGCCAAGACCCTAGCGGGAGATACAATGAGCAGTTCTTC CASSQDPSGRYNEQFF
. TRBJ1-2 TRBD1 TRBV7-3 TGTGCCAGCAGCTTAACCTCGGGACAGACAAGCCTTGGCTACACCTTC CASSLTSGQTSLGYTF
. TRBJ1-1 . TRBV6-6 TGTGCCAGCCGTCGGGGGCTGAACACTGAAGCTTTCTTT CASRRGLNTEAFF
many TRBJ1-1 TRBD1 TRBV7-9 TGTGCCAGCAGCCCTACAGACAGGGCGGCCACTGAAGCTTTCTTT CASSPTDRAATEAFF
. TRBJ1-1 . TRBV3-1/TRBV3-2 TGTGCCAGCAGCCAGCGACAGAACACTGAAGCTTTCTTT CASSQRQNTEAFF
. TRBJ1-1 . TRBV7-2 TGTGCCAGCAGCTTCCGTTCTAGACATGAAGCTTTCTTT CASSFRSRHEAFF
few TRBJ1-5 . TRBV12-5 TGTGCTAGACAATTCAGGGTTGACCGTAGTAAGAATGGCAATCAGCCCCAGCATTTT CARQFRVDRSKNGNQPQHF